One sample yielded the 18 T cell receptor beta chains listed below, sequenced in a study of response to subunit inactivated influenza vaccine. Each CDR3 protein is one row after TCRdb ran MiXCR on the RT-PCR reads. This table holds 610,000 or so distinct CDR3 sequences, about 14% found once. Sample: PBMCs from blood, taken 11 to 12 days after vaccination. Receptors were obtained from a man in his fifties who received an inactivated influenza vaccine.

The V gene is TRBV15, the J gene TRBJ1-3, with 9 bases that match TRBD1. Looked up from germline, CDR1 is LNHNV and CDR2 is YYDKDF (reference sequence). This CDR3 comprises 18 residues. The trim removed 1 base at V and 0 bases at J, leaving 7 bases unmatched. The CDR3 loop reads CATSRVRDRAFSGNTIYF. DNA for the CDR3: TGTGCCACCAGCAGAGTACGGGACAGGGCTTTCTCTGGAAACACCATATATTTT.

This clonotype has a count of ten or more. Written as DNA, the CDR3 is TGTGCCAGCAGTGGACTAGCGGGAGGTTACGAGCAGTACTTC. Translated: CASSGLAGGYEQYF. The J gene is TRBJ2-7, the V gene TRBV6-1, with TRBD2 identical over 13 bases. The CDR3 loop spans 14 amino acids. V trimming: 4 bases; J trimming: 4 bases; junction bases outside the gene matches: 1. Germline CDR1 and CDR2: MNHNS and SASEGT.

The chain carries TRBV3-1 and TRBJ2-1; D is unresolved. This CDR3 has 14 amino acids. Germline-derived CDR1 and CDR2 are LGHDT and YNNKEL (reference sequence). The ends were cut back, 8 bases at V and 2 bases at J, with 13 bases in the middle. Here the CDR3 DNA reads TGTGCCAGCGGATACCCGGGTCCCTACAATGAGCAGTTCTTC. Translated: CASGYPGPYNEQFF.

This clonotype has just a few counts. The chain has TRBV30 and TRBJ2-3, with TRBD2 matching 9 bases. CDR3 length: 14 amino acids. Trimming cost V 3 bases and J 2 bases; bases outside gene matches: 3. Germline V lookup: CDR1 GTSNPN, CDR2 SVGIG (reference sequence). CDR3 coding DNA: TGTGCCTGGAGGTTAGCGGGAGCCACAGATACGCAGTATTTT. Translation gives CAWRLAGATDTQYF.

V is TRBV2 and J is TRBJ2-2, with D maybe TRBD2 (6 bases). The V end was cut by 2 bases, the J end by 1 base, with 14 bases between. The CDR3 loop spans 17 amino acids. Germline CDR1 SNHLY, CDR2 FYNNEI. The chain's CDR3 is CASSESRGLMNTGELFF. CDR3 DNA: TGTGCCAGCAGTGAAAGTCGGGGACTCATGAACACCGGGGAGCTGTTTTTT.

In this sample, this clonotype turned up once. This may arise from a read error, as a much more abundant clone is one base away. This chain uses TRBV20-1 with TRBJ2-7, with TRBD2 identical over 10 bases. The CDR3 contains 17 residues. Per the germline V gene, CDR1 is DFQATT and CDR2 is SNEGSKA (reference sequence). After removal of 4 bases from V and 1 base from J, the junction contained 13 bases not matched to a gene. The chain's CDR3 is CSATGLAEGERSYEQYF. The DNA of the CDR3 is TGCAGTGCTACTGGACTAGCGGAAGGGGAAAGGTCCTACGAGCAGTACTTC.

This clonotype came up many times. V usage is TRBV6-5 and J usage is TRBJ2-7; D might be TRBD1 or TRBD2, each matching 6 bases. The CDR3 covers 14 residues. V shed 2 bases and J shed 3 bases, with 11 bases lying between them. Germline V gene lookup returns CDR1 MNHEY and CDR2 SVGAGI. Written as DNA, the CDR3 is TGTGCCAGCAGTTACAGGCGGGGACACTACGAGCAGTACTTC. Translation: CASSYRRGHYEQYF.

This clonotype has more than one count but fewer than ten. The chain recombines TRBV9 with TRBJ2-1; tentatively, D is TRBD1 (5 bases). The CDR3 contains 13 residues. Germline lookup yields CDR1 SGDLS and CDR2 YYNGEE. The germline V and J ends were trimmed by 0 bases and 10 bases, with 11 bases remaining between them. The CDR3 nucleotides are TGTGCCAGCAGCGTAGTGGGGCACCAAGAGCAGTTCTTC. Translated, it gives CASSVVGHQEQFF.

This chain uses TRBV20-1 with TRBJ2-2; 8 bases map to TRBD2. The length of the CDR3 is 15 residues. Germline trimming cut 0 bases from V and 6 bases from J; bases unmatched to any gene: 6. From germline, CDR1 is DFQATT and CDR2 SNEGSKA (reference sequence). The CDR3 DNA reads TGCAGTGCTAGAGATTTCCAGCGGGGGTCCGGGGAGCTGTTTTTT. Translated: CSARDFQRGSGELFF.

The V call is TRBV20-1, the J call TRBJ2-5; 8 bases map to TRBD1. Germline V lookup: CDR1 DFQATT, CDR2 SNEGSKA (reference sequence). This CDR3 is 15 amino acids long. With 0 bases clipped from V and 4 bases from J, the junction kept 7 bases outside the gene matches. The chain's CDR3 is CSARDDQGAPETQYF. CDR3 in DNA: TGCAGTGCTAGAGATGATCAGGGGGCTCCAGAGACCCAGTACTTC.

The V gene is TRBV27, the J gene TRBJ2-5, with D possibly matching TRBD1 (5 bases). The V and J ends lost 2 bases and 4 bases respectively, with 11 bases between them. The CDR3 contains 14 residues. The germline V gene has CDR1 MNHEY and CDR2 SMNVEV (reference sequence). The CDR3 loop reads CASSLQTARETQYF. DNA of the CDR3: TGTGCCAGCAGTTTACAGACAGCTCGAGAGACCCAGTACTTC.

This clonotype was detected only a few times. The chain joins TRBV6-2 or TRBV6-3 to TRBJ1-1; no reliable D call. V was trimmed by 7 bases and J by 8 bases, leaving 11 bases between them. The CDR3 extends over 11 amino acids. The germline V gene has CDR1 MNHEY and CDR2 SVGEGT. CDR3 nucleotides: TGTGCCAGCACCCATGGATTGGAAGCTTTCTTT. It translates to CASTHGLEAFF.

This clonotype was picked up many times. This CDR3 is CASSFGLAGGSSYEQYF. As DNA, the CDR3 is TGCGCCAGCAGCTTTGGGCTAGCGGGAGGTTCTTCCTACGAGCAGTACTTC. V gene TRBV5-1 combines with J gene TRBJ2-7; 11 bases match TRBD2. CDR3 length: 17 amino acids. With V trimmed by 2 bases and J by 1 base, 8 bases remained unmatched. Germline assignment: CDR1 SGHRS and CDR2 YFSETQ.

The chain employs TRBV29-1 and TRBJ2-7; a possible D gene is TRBD2 (8 bases). Trimming removed 2 bases at V and 3 bases at J, with 14 bases between. The CDR3 extends over 14 amino acids. The germline V gene encodes CDR1 SQVTM and CDR2 ANQGSEA. DNA for the CDR3: TGCAGCGTTGAAAAGCGGGGGACAGACTACGAGCAGTACTTC. Residues: CSVEKRGTDYEQYF.

The V gene is TRBV10-3, the J gene TRBJ2-3, with 8 nucleotides matching TRBD2. The CDR3 is 13 residues long. The J segment lost 5 bases and the V segment lost 8 bases, leaving 6 bases of the junction unmatched. CDR1 is ENHRY and CDR2 is SYGVKD in the germline V gene. CDR3: CAIGLAQRDTQYF. The CDR3 nucleotides read TGTGCCATCGGACTAGCCCAACGAGATACGCAGTATTTT.

This clonotype appeared a few times. The chain couples TRBV5-4 to TRBJ2-1, with TRBD1 identical over 9 bases. The junction had 7 bases not matched to a gene; V was cut back by 4 bases and J by 2 bases. The CDR3 totals 16 residues. CDR1 SGHNT and CDR2 YYREEE come from the germline V gene (reference sequence). CDR3 sequence: CASSLGQGRTYNEQFF. CDR3 nucleotides: TGTGCCAGCAGCCTGGGACAGGGTCGCACCTACAATGAGCAGTTCTTC. Based on the CDR3 plus reference TRBV5-4 and TRBJ2-1, the full variable domain is ETGVTQSPTHLIKTRGQQVTLRCSSQSGHNTVSWYQQALGQGPQFIFQYYREEENGRGNFPPRFSGLQFPNYSSELNVNALELDDSALYLCASSLGQGRTYNEQFFGPGTRLTVL.

This clonotype was seen a handful of times. DNA of the CDR3: TGTGCCAGCTCACCGGGGACATTGATCGCCTCCAATGAGCAGTTCTTC. Protein sequence: CASSPGTLIASNEQFF. The chain uses TRBV18 and TRBJ2-1; D is possibly TRBD1 (6 bases). Trimming stripped 3 bases from V and 6 bases from J, with 18 bases between. The CDR3 totals 16 residues. Germline assignment: CDR1 KGHSH and CDR2 LQKENI. Full variable domain (rest looked up from reference TRBV18 and TRBJ2-1): NAGVMQNPRHLVRRRGQEARLRCSPMKGHSHVYWYRQLPEEGLKFMVYLQKENIIDESGMPKERFSAEFPKEGPSILRIQQVVRGDSAAYFCASSPGTLIASNEQFFGPGTRLTVL.

CDR3 sequence (DNA): TGTGCCTGGACCCTGACCTCCCGGGGCGAGCAGTACTTC. This sequence encodes CAWTLTSRGEQYF. The chain carries TRBV30 and TRBJ2-7; perhaps TRBD2 as D (5 bases). Per the germline V gene, CDR1 is GTSNPN and CDR2 is SVGIG (reference sequence). The CDR3 consists of 13 residues. V lost 4 bases, J lost 6 bases, and 16 bases lay in between.